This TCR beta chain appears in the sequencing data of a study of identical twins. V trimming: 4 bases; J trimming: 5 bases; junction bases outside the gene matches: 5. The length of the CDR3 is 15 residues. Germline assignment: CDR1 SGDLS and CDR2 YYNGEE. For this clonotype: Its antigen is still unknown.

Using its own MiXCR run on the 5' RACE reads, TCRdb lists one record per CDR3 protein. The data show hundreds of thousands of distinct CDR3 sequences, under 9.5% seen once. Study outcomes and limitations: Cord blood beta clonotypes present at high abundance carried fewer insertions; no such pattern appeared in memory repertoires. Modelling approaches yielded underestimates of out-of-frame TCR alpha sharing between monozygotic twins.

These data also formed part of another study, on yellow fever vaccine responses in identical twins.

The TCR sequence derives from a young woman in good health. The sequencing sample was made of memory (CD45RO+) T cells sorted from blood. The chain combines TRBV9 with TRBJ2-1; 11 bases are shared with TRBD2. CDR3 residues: CASSPTSGNHNEQFF. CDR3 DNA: TGTGCCAGCAGCCCGACTAGCGGGAACCACAATGAGCAGTTCTTC.